Listed below are T cell receptor beta chains from one sample, sequenced in a study of cytomegalovirus exposure and HLA in healthy donors. Using immunoSEQ multiplex PCR, the repertoire was profiled, and TCRdb retains in-frame clones only, with some absent. The sample lists around 300,000 clones, about 86% seen once, with 1% in the top ten. The source material was PBMCs. The source is a woman aged 18-35 years in good health and CMV-seronegative. CDR3s include the opening cysteine and the closing phenylalanine or tryptophan. D genes are given only for firm matches. Not all rows give a size; the values are once, few, many and, for expanded clones, a class.

clone size: NA; D gene: TRBD1; V gene: TRBV7-2; J gene: TRBJ1-5; CDR3 DNA: TGTGCCAGCAGTCCAGACCCAGGGGGCCTGATTCCGCATTTT; CDR3 protein: CASSPDPGGLIPHF
clone size: NA; D gene: TRBD1; V gene: TRBV30; J gene: TRBJ1-3; CDR3 DNA: TGTGCCTGGAGTTCAACCCGGGACAGGGTTTTCTTCACCATATATTTT; CDR3 protein: CAWSSTRDRVFFTIYF
clone size: NA; D gene: NA; V gene: TRBV7-8; J gene: TRBJ2-2; CDR3 DNA: TGTGCCAGCAGCTTGTTGGCTAGGCCCTTGAACACCGGGGAGCTGTTTTTT; CDR3 protein: CASSLLARPLNTGELFF
clone size: NA; D gene: NA; V gene: TRBV9; J gene: TRBJ2-1; CDR3 DNA: TGTGCCAGCAGCCCTAGAGGTTTACAGGCCGCGAGCTCCTACAATGAGCAGTTCTTC; CDR3 protein: CASSPRGLQAASSYNEQFF
clone size: once; D gene: NA; V gene: TRBV28; J gene: TRBJ1-6; CDR3 DNA: TGTGCCAGCAGTACGAATCCGGGGTCCCGGTATAATTCACCCCTCCACTTT; CDR3 protein: CASSTNPGSRYNSPLHF
clone size: NA; D gene: TRBD1; V gene: TRBV6-1; J gene: TRBJ1-5; CDR3 DNA: TGTGCCAGCAGTGATTGGGACAGGGGAGATCAGCCCCAGCATTTT; CDR3 protein: CASSDWDRGDQPQHF
clone size: once; D gene: NA; V gene: TRBV6-1; J gene: TRBJ2-1; CDR3 DNA: TGTGCCAGCAGGGAGGGGGCTAGCGTGTACAATGAGCAGTTCTTC; CDR3 protein: CASREGASVYNEQFF
clone size: NA; D gene: NA; V gene: TRBV2; J gene: TRBJ1-2; CDR3 DNA: TGTGCCAGCAGTGAAGTAGGCGGGAGAGGGGCTTTTAAATTCACCTTC; CDR3 protein: CASSEVGGRGAFKFTF
clone size: NA; D gene: TRBD2; V gene: TRBV29-1; J gene: TRBJ2-7; CDR3 DNA: TGCAGCGTTGTAGCGGGAGACCTCTACGAGCAGTACTTC; CDR3 protein: CSVVAGDLYEQYF
clone size: NA; D gene: NA; V gene: TRBV5-1; J gene: TRBJ2-3; CDR3 DNA: TGCGCCAGCAGCTTGCTGGGAGCAAGCACAGATACGCAGTATTTT; CDR3 protein: CASSLLGASTDTQYF
clone size: NA; D gene: TRBD1; V gene: TRBV19; J gene: TRBJ1-2; CDR3 DNA: TGTGCCAGTAGTACCTTTACAGGGGATCTTGGCTACACCTTC; CDR3 protein: CASSTFTGDLGYTF
clone size: NA; D gene: NA; V gene: TRBV6-5; J gene: TRBJ1-6; CDR3 DNA: TGTGCCAGCACCCGAGAAACCCCGTCCGTTTCACCCCTCCACTTT; CDR3 protein: CASTRETPSVSPLHF
clone size: NA; D gene: NA; V gene: TRBV29-1; J gene: TRBJ1-2; CDR3 DNA: TGCAGCGTTTGGCGTGCAGGGGAGGGCTATGGCTACACCTTC; CDR3 protein: CSVWRAGEGYGYTF
clone size: NA; D gene: TRBD1; V gene: TRBV7-9; J gene: TRBJ1-2; CDR3 DNA: TGTGCCAGCGGGAAAGGACAGGGACAGGGGAGTGGCTACACCTTC; CDR3 protein: CASGKGQGQGSGYTF
clone size: NA; D gene: TRBD1; V gene: TRBV6-6; J gene: TRBJ1-2; CDR3 DNA: TGTGCCAGCAGAACCGGGACAGGGGGAAACTATGGCTACACCTTC; CDR3 protein: CASRTGTGGNYGYTF
clone size: NA; D gene: NA; V gene: TRBV18; J gene: TRBJ2-6; CDR3 DNA: TGTGCCAGCTCACCGGCTAACGTCCTGACTTTC; CDR3 protein: CASSPANVLTF
clone size: once; D gene: NA; V gene: TRBV7-8; J gene: TRBJ2-1; CDR3 DNA: TGTGCCAGCAGCTCCACTGCCTTTACGGGAGAGCAGTTCTTC; CDR3 protein: CASSSTAFTGEQFF